These 15 T cell receptor beta chains came from one sample sequenced in a study of T-cell memory formation after mild COVID-19. From the 5' RACE reads, TCRdb called clonotypes with MiXCR, one entry per CDR3 protein. This table holds about 130,000 distinct CDR3 sequences, approximately 16% found once. The sample comprised PBMCs or a T cell subset sorted from them (not recorded which). The origin of the receptors is an adult woman who had mild COVID-19 (a few samples of this study predate the infection). Cell type and time point are not known.

V usage is TRBV28 and J usage is TRBJ1-2; D uncertain. The CDR3 sequence is 14 residues long. V lost 9 bases and J lost 7, with 21 bases in between. CDR1 MDHEN and CDR2 SYDVKM come from the germline V gene. As DNA, the CDR3 is TGTGCCAGTCGAACGGGGTTGAAGTTTCTTGGCTACACCTTC. It yields the protein CASRTGLKFLGYTF.

In its sample, this clonotype was seen a few times. The rearrangement joins TRBV30 to TRBJ1-6, with TRBD1 matching over 7 bases. The CDR3 covers 13 residues. V gave up 8 bases and J gave up 5 bases; unmatched junction bases: 6. CDR1 and CDR2 from the germline V gene are GTSNPN and SVGIG (reference sequence). The CDR3 DNA follows: TGTGCCGCCCCAGGGGGGAATAATTCACCCCTCCACTTT. This translates into CAAPGGNNSPLHF.

There are a few counts of this clonotype. The chain couples TRBV12-3 or TRBV12-4 to TRBJ1-6; 10 bases match TRBD1. The CDR3 has 15 amino acids. V shed 6 bases, J shed 6 bases, and the junction held 5 bases outside the gene matches. This CDR3 is CASRAGTGANSPLHF. CDR3 nucleotides: TGTGCCAGCAGGGCCGGGACAGGGGCTAATTCACCCCTCCACTTT.

The rearrangement uses TRBV6-1 and TRBJ1-1; D might be TRBD1 (5 bases). Germline V gene data show CDR1 as MNHNS and CDR2 as SASEGT. The CDR3 consists of 13 residues. V was trimmed by 6 bases and J by 6 bases, leaving 14 bases between them. The CDR3 nucleotides read TGTGCCAGCAGCCAGGCAGGGATGGCTGAAGCTTTCTTT. It encodes CASSQAGMAEAFF.

V usage is TRBV3-1 and J usage is TRBJ2-7, with 11 bases identical to TRBD2. CDR3 size: 15 residues. Germline assignment: CDR1 LGHDT and CDR2 YNNKEL (reference sequence). V shed 5 bases and J 5 bases; nucleotides not matched to a gene: 8. The CDR3 DNA sequence: TGTGCCAGCAGCTCCACGACTAGCGGGGCAAACGAGCAGTACTTC. It is translated as CASSSTTSGANEQYF.

The chain is built from TRBV4-3 and TRBJ1-2; D is undetermined. The germline CDR1 and CDR2 sequences are LGHNA and YSLEER. The length of the CDR3 is 12 residues. Deletions cut 1 base from V and 8 bases from J, with 8 bases between. The CDR3 is CASSQGFDGYTF. DNA for the CDR3: TGCGCCAGCAGCCAAGGGTTTGACGGCTACACCTTC.

V gene TRBV7-9 combines with J gene TRBJ2-1; the match to TRBD2 covers 14 bases. CDR1 SEHNR and CDR2 FQNEAQ come from the germline V gene (reference sequence). The length of the CDR3 is 17 residues. The V gene end was trimmed by 3 bases and the J gene end by 6 bases; junction bases not matched to a gene: 7. CDR3 DNA sequence: TGTGCCAGCAGCTTGGGACTAGCGGGAGAGCGCGTCAATGAGCAGTTCTTC. Translation gives CASSLGLAGERVNEQFF. The full variable domain, its missing parts supplied by reference TRBV7-9 and TRBJ2-1, is DTGVSQNPRHKITKRGQNVTFRCDPISEHNRLYWYRQTLGQGPEFLTYFQNEAQLEKSRLLSDRFSAERPKGSFSTLEIQRTEQGDSAMYLCASSLGLAGERVNEQFFGPGTRLTVL.

The CDR3 is CASSYRYEQYF. The CDR3 DNA reads TGTGCCAGCAGCTATCGATACGAGCAGTACTTC. J is TRBJ2-7 and V is TRBV12-3 or TRBV12-4; unclear D gene. V lost 6 bases, J lost 4 bases, and 7 bases lay in between. The CDR3 consists of 11 residues.

This clonotype came up a few times. The gene calls are TRBV5-1 and TRBJ2-1; TRBD2 matches 8 bases. Germline lookup yields CDR1 SGHRS and CDR2 YFSETQ. The CDR3 runs to 14 residues. V was clipped by 7 bases and J by 6 bases; unmatched bases: 9. This chain's CDR3 is CASRAQTSANEQFF. Here the CDR3 DNA reads TGCGCCAGCCGCGCCCAGACTAGCGCCAATGAGCAGTTCTTC.

The sample holds a few counts of this clonotype. The V gene is TRBV3-1, the J gene TRBJ1-3; D remains ambiguous. Germline CDR1 is LGHDT and CDR2 is YNNKEL (reference sequence). V lost 4 bases, J lost 2 bases, and 9 bases lay in between. The CDR3 runs 14 residues. CDR3: CASSPRAAGNTIYF. The DNA for the CDR3 is TGTGCCAGCAGCCCCCGGGCGGCTGGAAACACCATATATTTT.

The chain combines TRBV4-1 with TRBJ1-5, with D unclear. V dropped 1 base and J dropped 4 bases, with 8 bases sitting between them. The germline gives CDR1 MGHRA, CDR2 YSYEKL. This CDR3 comprises 14 residues. CDR3 region: CASSQGSLNQPQHF. The CDR3 DNA follows: TGCGCCAGCAGCCAAGGCAGCCTAAATCAGCCCCAGCATTTT.

The sample holds a few counts of this clonotype. The rearrangement uses TRBV7-2 and TRBJ2-3; the match to TRBD2 covers 9 bases. V shed 1 base and J 0 bases; nucleotides not matched to a gene: 5. CDR3 length: 17 amino acids. CDR1 SGHTA and CDR2 FQGNSA come from the germline V gene. Here the CDR3 reads CASSLVASGTSTDTQYF. The CDR3 DNA sequence: TGTGCCAGCAGCTTAGTAGCTAGCGGGACTAGCACAGATACGCAGTATTTT.

This clonotype was seen more than once but under ten times. The genes are TRBV5-1 and TRBJ2-1; D not certain. The CDR3 is 11 amino acids. Germline CDR1 and CDR2: SGHRS and YFSETQ. V shed 1 base and J shed 13 bases, with 9 bases lying between them. The CDR3: CASSLIGEQFF. The CDR3 coding sequence is TGCGCCAGCAGCTTGATCGGAGAACAGTTCTTC. The variable domain in full, completed from reference TRBV5-1 and TRBJ2-1, reads KAGVTQTPRYLIKTRGQQVTLSCSPISGHRSVSWYQQTPGQGLQFLFEYFSETQRNKGNFPGRFSGRQFSNSRSEMNVSTLELGDSALYLCASSLIGEQFFGPGTRLTVL.

A few counts support this clonotype. V is TRBV24-1 and J is TRBJ1-1; D is unresolved. This CDR3 has 13 amino acids. Trimming cost V 5 bases and J 2 bases, with 8 bases left between them. Per germline, CDR1 KGHDR and CDR2 SFDVKD. DNA for the CDR3: TGTGCCACCAGTGCGGGCAGCAACACTGAAGCTTTCTTT. It encodes CATSAGSNTEAFF.

This chain links TRBV7-2 with TRBJ2-3; D uncertain. CDR1 is SGHTA, CDR2 FQGNSA, per germline. The CDR3 runs to 15 residues. V dropped 2 bases and J dropped 2 bases, with 11 bases sitting between them. Here the CDR3 DNA reads TGTGCCAGCAGCTTACAGTTGAGATCCACAGATACGCAGTATTTT. Translated, it gives CASSLQLRSTDTQYF.